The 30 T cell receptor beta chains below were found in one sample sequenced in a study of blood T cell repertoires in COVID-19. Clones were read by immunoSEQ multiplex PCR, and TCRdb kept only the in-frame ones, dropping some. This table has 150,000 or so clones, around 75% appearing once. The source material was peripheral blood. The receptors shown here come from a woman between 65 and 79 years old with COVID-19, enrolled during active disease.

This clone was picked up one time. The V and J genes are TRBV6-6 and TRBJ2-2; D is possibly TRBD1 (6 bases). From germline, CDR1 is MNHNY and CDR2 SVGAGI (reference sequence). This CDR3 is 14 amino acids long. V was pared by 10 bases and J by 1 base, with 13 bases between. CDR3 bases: TGTGCCACCAAGAGACAGGAGAACACCGGGGAGCTGTTTTTT. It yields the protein CATKRQENTGELFF.

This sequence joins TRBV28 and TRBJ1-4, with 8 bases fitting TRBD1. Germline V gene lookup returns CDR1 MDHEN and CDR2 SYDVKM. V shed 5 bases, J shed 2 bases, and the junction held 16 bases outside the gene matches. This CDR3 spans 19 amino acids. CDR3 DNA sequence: TGTGCCAGCAGTGTCTGGGACAGGACGGTGTTGGGGACTAATGAAAAACTGTTTTTT. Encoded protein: CASSVWDRTVLGTNEKLFF.

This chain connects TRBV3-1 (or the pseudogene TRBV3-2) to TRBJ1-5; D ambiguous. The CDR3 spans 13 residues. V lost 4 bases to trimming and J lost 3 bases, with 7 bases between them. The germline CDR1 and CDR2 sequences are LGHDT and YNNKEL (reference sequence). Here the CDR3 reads CASSPSDNQPQHF. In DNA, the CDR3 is TGTGCCAGCAGCCCCAGTGACAATCAGCCCCAGCATTTT.

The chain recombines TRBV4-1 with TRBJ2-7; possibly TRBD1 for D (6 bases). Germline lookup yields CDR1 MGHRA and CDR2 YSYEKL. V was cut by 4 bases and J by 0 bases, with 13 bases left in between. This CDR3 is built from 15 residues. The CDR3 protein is CASSPRDKHSYEQYF. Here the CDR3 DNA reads TGCGCCAGCAGCCCCCGGGACAAACACTCCTACGAGCAGTACTTC.

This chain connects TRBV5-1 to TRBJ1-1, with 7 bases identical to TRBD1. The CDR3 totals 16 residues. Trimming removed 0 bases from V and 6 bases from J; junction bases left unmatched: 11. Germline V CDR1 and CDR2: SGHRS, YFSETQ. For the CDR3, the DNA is TGCGCCAGCAGCTTGGGATATCGGCAGGGGGAGTCTGAAGCTTTCTTT. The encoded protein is CASSLGYRQGESEAFF.

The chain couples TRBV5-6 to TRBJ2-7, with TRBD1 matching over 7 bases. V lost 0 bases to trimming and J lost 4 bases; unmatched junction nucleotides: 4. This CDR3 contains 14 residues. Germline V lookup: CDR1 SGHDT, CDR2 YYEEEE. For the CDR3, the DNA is TGTGCCAGCAGCTTGGACAGGGGCACGTACGAGCAGTACTTC. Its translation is CASSLDRGTYEQYF.

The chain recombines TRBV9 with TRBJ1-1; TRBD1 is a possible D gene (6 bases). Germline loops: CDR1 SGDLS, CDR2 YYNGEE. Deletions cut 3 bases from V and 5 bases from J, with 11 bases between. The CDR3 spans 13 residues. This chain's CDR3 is CASSAQGDTEAFF. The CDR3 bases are TGTGCCAGCAGCGCACAGGGCGATACTGAAGCTTTCTTT.

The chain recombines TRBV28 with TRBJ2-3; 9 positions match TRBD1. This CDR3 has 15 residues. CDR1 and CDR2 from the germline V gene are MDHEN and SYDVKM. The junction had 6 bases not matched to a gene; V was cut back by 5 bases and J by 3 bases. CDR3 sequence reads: CASSLGTGRTDTQYF. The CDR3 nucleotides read TGTGCCAGCAGTCTCGGGACAGGGCGGACAGATACGCAGTATTTT.

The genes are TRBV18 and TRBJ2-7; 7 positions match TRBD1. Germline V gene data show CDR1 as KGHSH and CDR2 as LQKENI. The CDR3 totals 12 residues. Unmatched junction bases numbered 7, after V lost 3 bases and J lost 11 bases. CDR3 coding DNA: TGTGCCAGCTCACCTGGATCTGGGACAGAGTACTTC. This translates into CASSPGSGTEYF.

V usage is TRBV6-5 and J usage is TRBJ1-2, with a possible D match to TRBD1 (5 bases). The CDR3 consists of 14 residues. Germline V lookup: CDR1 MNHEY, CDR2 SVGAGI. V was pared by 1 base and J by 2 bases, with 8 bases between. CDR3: CASSYYPGNYGYTF. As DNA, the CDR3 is TGTGCCAGCAGTTACTACCCAGGGAACTATGGCTACACCTTC.

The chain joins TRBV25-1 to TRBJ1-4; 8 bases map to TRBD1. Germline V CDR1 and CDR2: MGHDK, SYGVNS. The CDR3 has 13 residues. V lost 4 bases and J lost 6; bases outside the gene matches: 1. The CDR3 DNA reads TGTGCCAGCAGTGGGACAGGGTATGAAAAACTGTTTTTT. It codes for CASSGTGYEKLFF.

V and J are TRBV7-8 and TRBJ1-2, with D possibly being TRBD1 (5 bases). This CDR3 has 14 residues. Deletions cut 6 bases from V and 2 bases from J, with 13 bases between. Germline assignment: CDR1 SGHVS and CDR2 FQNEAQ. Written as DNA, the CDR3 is TGTGCCAGCAGTCCGCTGGGGGGGAACTATGGCTACACCTTC. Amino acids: CASSPLGGNYGYTF.

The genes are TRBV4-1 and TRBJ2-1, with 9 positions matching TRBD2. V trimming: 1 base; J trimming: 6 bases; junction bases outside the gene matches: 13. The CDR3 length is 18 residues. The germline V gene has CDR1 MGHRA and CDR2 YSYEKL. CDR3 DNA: TGCGCCAGCAGCCAAGTCGATATGGGACTAGCTGTTTTCAATGAGCAGTTCTTC. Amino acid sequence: CASSQVDMGLAVFNEQFF.

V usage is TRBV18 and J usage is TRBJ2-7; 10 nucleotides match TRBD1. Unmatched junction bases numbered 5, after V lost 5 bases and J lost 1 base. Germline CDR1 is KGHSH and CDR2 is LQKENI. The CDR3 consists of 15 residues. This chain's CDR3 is CASSDRGRESYEQYF. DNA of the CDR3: TGTGCCAGCTCAGACAGGGGGCGAGAGTCCTACGAGCAGTACTTC.

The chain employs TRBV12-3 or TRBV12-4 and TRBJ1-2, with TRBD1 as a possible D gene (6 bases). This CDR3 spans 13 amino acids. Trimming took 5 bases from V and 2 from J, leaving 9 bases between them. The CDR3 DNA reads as TGTGCCAGCAGTGCCGGGACAAACTATGGCTACACCTTC. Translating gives CASSAGTNYGYTF.

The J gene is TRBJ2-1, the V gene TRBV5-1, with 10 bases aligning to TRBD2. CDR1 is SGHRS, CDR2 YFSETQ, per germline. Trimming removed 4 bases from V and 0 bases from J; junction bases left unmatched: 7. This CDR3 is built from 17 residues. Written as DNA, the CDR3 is TGCGCCAGCAGCACCCCCCTAGCGGGGGCCTCCTACAATGAGCAGTTCTTC. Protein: CASSTPLAGASYNEQFF.

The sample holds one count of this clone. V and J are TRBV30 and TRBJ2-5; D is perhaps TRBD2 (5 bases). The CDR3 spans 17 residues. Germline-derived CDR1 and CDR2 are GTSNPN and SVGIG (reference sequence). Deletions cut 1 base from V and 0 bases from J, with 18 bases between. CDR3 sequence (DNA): TGTGCCTGGAGTGACGGAGGACGGGGAGATTACCAAGAGACCCAGTACTTC. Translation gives CAWSDGGRGDYQETQYF.

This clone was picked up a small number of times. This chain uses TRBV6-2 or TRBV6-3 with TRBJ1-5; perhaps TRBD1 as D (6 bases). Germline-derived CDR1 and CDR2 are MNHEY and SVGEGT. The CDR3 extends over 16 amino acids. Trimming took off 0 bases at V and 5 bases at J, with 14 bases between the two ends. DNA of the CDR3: TGTGCCAGCAGTTACTCGACAGGTCAGGTGGATCAGCCCCAGCATTTT. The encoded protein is CASSYSTGQVDQPQHF.

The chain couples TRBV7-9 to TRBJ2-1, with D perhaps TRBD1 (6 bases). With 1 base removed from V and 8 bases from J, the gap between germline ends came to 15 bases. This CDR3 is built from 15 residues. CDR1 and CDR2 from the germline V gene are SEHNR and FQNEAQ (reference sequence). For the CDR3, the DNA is TGTGCCAGCAGCTTAGACAGGGCGAGGGAGTATGAGCAGTTCTTC. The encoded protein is CASSLDRAREYEQFF.

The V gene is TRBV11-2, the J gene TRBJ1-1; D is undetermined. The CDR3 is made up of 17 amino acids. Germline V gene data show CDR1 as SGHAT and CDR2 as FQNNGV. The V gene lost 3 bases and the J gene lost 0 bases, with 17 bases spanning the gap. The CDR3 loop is CASSFNSLSRLNTEAFF. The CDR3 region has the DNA TGTGCCAGCAGCTTTAATAGCTTGTCCAGACTGAACACTGAAGCTTTCTTT.

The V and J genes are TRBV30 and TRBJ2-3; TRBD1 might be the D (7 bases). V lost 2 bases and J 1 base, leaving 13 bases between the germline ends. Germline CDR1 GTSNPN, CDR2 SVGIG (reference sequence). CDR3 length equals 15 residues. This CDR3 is CAWSIGGGGTDTQYF. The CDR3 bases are TGTGCCTGGAGTATAGGGGGCGGGGGCACAGATACGCAGTATTTT.

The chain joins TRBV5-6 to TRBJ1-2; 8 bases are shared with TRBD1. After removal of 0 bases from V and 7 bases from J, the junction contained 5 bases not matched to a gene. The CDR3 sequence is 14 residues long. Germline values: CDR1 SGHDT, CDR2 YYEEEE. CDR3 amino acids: CASSLGTGYVGYTF. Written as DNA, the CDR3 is TGTGCCAGCAGCTTGGGGACAGGGTATGTTGGCTACACCTTC.

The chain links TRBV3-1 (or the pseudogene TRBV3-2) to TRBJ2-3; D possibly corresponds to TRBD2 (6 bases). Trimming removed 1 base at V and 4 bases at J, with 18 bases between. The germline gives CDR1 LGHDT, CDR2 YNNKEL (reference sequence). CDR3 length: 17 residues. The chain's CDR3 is CASSQVGIGGRSDTQYF. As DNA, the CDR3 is TGTGCCAGCAGCCAAGTGGGGATCGGGGGTCGGTCAGATACGCAGTATTTT.

The CDR3 loop is CASNLNPGGNQPQHF. CDR3 DNA: TGTGCCAGCAATTTGAACCCAGGGGGCAATCAGCCCCAGCATTTT. This chain links TRBV2 with TRBJ1-5, with a possible D match to TRBD1 (6 bases). This CDR3 has 15 amino acids. The V gene's germline CDR1 is SNHLY and CDR2 FYNNEI. With 7 bases removed from V and 2 bases from J, the gap between germline ends came to 15 bases.

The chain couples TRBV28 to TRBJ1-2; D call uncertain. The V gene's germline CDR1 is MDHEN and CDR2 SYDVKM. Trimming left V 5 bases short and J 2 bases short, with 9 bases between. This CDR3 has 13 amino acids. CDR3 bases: TGTGCCAGCAGTGTCGACGGGAACTATGGCTACACCTTC. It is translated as CASSVDGNYGYTF.

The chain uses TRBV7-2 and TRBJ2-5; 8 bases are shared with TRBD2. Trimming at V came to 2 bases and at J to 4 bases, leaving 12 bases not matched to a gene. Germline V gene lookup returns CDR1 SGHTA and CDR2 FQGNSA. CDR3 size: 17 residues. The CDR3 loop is CASSLWEVSGKGETQYF. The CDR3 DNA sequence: TGTGCCAGCAGCTTATGGGAGGTTAGCGGGAAAGGAGAGACCCAGTACTTC. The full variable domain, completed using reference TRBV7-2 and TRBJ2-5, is GAGVSQSPSNKVTEKGKDVELRCDPISGHTALYWYRQSLGQGLEFLIYFQGNSAPDKSGLPSDRFSAERTGGSVSTLTIQRTQQEDSAVYLCASSLWEVSGKGETQYFGPGTRLLVL.

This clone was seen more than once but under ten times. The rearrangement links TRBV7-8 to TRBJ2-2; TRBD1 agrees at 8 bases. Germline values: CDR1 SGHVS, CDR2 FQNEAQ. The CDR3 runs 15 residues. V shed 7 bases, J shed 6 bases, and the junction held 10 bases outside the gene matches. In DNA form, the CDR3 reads TGTGCCAGCACCCGGGACAGGAGGATCCCCGGGGAGCTGTTTTTT. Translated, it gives CASTRDRRIPGELFF. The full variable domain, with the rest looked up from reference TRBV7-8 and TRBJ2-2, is GAGVSQSPRYKVAKRGQDVALRCDPISGHVSLFWYQQALGQGPEFLTYFQNEAQLDKSGLPSDRFFAERPEGSVSTLKIQRTQQEDSAVYLCASTRDRRIPGELFFGEGSRLTVL.

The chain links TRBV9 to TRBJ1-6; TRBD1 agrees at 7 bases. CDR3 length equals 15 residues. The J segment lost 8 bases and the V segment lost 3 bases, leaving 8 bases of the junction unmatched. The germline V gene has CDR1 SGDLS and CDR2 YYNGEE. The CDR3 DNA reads TGTGCCAGCAGCGAACGACAGGGAAGCTATTCACCCCTCCACTTT. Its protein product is CASSERQGSYSPLHF.

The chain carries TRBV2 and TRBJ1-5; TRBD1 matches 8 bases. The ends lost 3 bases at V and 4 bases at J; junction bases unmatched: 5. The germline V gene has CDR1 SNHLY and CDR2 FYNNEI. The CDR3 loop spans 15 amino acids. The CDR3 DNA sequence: TGTGCCAGCAGTGATGGCAGGGGGCAAAATCAGCCCCAGCATTTT. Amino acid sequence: CASSDGRGQNQPQHF.

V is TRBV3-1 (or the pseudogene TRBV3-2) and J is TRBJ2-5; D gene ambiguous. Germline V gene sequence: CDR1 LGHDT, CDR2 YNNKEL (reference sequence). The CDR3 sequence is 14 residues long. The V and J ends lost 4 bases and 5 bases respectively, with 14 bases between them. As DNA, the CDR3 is TGTGCCAGCAGCCGCCTGGAGCTCGTGGAGACCCAGTACTTC. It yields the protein CASSRLELVETQYF.